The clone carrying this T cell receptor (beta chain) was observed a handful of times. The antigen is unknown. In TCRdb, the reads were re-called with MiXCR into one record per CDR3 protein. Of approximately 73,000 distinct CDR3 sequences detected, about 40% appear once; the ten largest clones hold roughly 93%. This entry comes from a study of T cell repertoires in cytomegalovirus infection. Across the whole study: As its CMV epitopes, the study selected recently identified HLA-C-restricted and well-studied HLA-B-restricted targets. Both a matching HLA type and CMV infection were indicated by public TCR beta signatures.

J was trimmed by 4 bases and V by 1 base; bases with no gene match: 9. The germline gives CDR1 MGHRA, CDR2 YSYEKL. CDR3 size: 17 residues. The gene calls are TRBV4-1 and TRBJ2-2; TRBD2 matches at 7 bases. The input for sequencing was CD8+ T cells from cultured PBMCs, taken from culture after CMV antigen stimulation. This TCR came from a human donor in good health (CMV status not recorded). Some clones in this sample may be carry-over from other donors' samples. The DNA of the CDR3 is TGCGCCAGCAGCCAAGTGTGGCTAGCGGATCTCACCGGGGAGCTGTTTTTT. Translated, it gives CASSQVWLADLTGELFF.